This TCR beta chain stems from a study of T cell responses to AZD1222 COVID-19 vaccine. Study-level information: Whether given at about 4 or about 12 weeks, second doses were pooled. General observations from the study: Only 5 or 6 people who got AZD1222 tested seropositive at baseline.

TCRdb's copy holds only in-frame clones and misses some; the assay was immunoSEQ multiplex PCR. The sample has around 95,000 clones; roughly 90% are singletons. J gave up 0 bases and V 2 bases, and 11 bases lay outside the gene matches. Germline values: CDR1 MNHEY, CDR2 SVGEGT. This CDR3 region has 21 residues. On this clone: Antigen unknown.

The receptor comes from an adult in good health. The V gene is TRBV6-2 or TRBV6-3, the J gene TRBJ2-1; 15 bases line up with TRBD2. Sequencing was performed on peripheral blood, taken on day 0 of AZD1222 vaccination. CDR3 residues: CASSYPGLAGGPLPSYNEQFF. The CDR3 nucleotides are TGTGCCAGCAGTTACCCGGGACTAGCGGGAGGACCCCTCCCCTCCTACAATGAGCAGTTCTTC.